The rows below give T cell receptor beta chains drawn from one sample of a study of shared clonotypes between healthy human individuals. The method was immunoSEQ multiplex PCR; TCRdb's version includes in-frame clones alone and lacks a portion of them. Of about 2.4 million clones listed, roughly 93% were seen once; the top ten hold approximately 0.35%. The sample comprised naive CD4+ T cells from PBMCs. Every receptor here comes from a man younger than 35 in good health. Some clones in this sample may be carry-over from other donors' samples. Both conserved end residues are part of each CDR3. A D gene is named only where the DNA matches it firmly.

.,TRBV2,CASRKTVNTEAFF
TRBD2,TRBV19,CASRPAGGPDSYEQYF
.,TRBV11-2,CASSFTDPTETQYF
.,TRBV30,CAYRFLSGNTIYF
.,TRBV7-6,CASSPRETQYF
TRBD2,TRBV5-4,CASSYIGLAGRYEQYF
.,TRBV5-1,CASSPGDLTEAFF
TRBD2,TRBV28,CASSLPSGLAVPVLYEQYF
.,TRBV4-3,CASSQGSLDEKLFF
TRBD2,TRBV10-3,CAISEPGTSGFF
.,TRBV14,CASSTRQLQETQYF
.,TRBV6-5,CASSYVAGKNEQFF
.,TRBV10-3,CAISESGGLSTDTQYF
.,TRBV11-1,CASRPYGGWDYEQYF
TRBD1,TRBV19,CASSIEWRTGGPGGETQYF
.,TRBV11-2,CASSFRGEQSYNEQFF
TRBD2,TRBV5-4,CASRLFSGLADSYEQYF
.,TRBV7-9,CASSFGTGYNSPLHF
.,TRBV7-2,CASSLGRRGGNTIYF
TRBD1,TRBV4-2,CASSHTGLTRSGGTF
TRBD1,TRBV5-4,CASSLKGAETQYF
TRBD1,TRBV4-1,CASSPTPTGQDRGGANVLTF
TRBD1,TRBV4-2,CASSQGVPTGGEKLFF
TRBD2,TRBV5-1,CASSLTQLLAGITGELFF
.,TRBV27,CATFAGVQPQHF
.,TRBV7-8,CASSLDLTASRYGYTF